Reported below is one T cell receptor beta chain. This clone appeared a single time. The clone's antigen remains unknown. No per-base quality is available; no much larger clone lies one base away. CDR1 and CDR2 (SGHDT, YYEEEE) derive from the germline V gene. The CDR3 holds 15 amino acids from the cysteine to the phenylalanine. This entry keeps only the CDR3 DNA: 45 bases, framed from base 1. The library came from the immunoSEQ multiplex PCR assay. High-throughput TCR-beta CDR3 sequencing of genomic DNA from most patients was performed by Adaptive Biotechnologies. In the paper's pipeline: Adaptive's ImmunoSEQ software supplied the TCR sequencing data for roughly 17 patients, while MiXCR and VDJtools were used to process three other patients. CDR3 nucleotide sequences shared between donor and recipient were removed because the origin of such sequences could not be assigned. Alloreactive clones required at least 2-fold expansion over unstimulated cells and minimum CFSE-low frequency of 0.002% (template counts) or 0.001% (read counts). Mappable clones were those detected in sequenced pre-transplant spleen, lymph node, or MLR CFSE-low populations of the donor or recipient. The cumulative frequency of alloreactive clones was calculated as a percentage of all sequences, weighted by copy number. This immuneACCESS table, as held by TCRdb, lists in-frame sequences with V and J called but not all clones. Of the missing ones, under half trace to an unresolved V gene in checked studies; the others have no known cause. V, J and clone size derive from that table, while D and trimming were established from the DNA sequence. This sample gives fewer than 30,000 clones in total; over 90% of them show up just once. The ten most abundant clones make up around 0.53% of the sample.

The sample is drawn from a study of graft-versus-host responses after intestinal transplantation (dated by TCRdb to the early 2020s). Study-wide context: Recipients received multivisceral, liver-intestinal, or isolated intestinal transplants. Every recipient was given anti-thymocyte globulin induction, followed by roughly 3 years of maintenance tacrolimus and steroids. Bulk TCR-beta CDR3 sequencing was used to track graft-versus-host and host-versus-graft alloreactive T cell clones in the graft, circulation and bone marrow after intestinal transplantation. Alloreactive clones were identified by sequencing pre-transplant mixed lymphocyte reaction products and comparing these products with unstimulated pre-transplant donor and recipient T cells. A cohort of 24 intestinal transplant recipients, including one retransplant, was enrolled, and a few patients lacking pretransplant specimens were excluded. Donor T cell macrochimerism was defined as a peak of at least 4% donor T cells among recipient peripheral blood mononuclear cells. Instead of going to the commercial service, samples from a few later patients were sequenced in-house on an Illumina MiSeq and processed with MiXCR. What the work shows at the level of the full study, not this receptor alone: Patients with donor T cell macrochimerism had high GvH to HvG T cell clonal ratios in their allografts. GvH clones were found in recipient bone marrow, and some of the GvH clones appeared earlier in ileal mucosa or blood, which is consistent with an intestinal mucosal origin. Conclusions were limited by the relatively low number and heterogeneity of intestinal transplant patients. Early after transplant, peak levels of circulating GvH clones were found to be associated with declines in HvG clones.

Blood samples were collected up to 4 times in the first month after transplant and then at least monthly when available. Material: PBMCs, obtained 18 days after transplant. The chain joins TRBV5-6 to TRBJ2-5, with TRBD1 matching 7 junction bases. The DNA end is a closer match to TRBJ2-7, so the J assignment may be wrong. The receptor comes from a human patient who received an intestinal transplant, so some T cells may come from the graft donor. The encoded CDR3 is CASSLDRGLSYEQYF. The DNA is TGTGCCAGCAGCTTGGACAGGGGCCTCTCCTACGAGCAGTACTTC.